The clone carrying this T cell receptor (beta chain) occurred a few times. This specimen comes from a study of OX40 agonist ivuxolimab in advanced cancers. The germline V gene has CDR1 SGDLS and CDR2 YYNGEE. With 4 bases clipped from V and 7 bases from J, the junction kept 15 bases outside the gene matches. CDR3 length equals 16 residues. Here immunoSEQ multiplex PCR was the method, and the copy in TCRdb shows in-frame clones only, minus some. The table records tens of thousands of clones, 75% to 85% of them present only once. Sample: CD4+ or CD8+ T cells sorted from blood, taken in a trial of the OX40 agonist ivuxolimab. This sequence was found in an adult with an advanced solid tumor such as melanoma, head and neck, liver or kidney cancer. The chain is built from TRBV9 and TRBJ2-7; 9 nucleotides match TRBD1. This chain's CDR3 is CASSSYPGQGFDEQYF. The DNA of the CDR3 is TGTGCCAGCAGCTCCTATCCGGGACAGGGTTTTGATGAGCAGTACTTC.